The 2 T cell receptor beta chains below were found in one sample sequenced in a study of T cells in Graves' hyperthyroidism and ophthalmopathy. Researchers took RNA transcripts and amplified the TCR beta CDR3 regions from them. An initial round of RT-PCR targeting the TCR CDR3 relied on the HTBI primer set. TCRdb recomputed calls from the multiplex PCR reads with MiXCR, one row per CDR3 protein. The repertoire holds around 340,000 distinct CDR3 sequences, with over 15% as singletons. Sequencing was done on a sample of blood. These receptors all stem from a woman between 40 and 55 years old with Graves' ophthalmopathy.

The table lists this clonotype with many counts. V is TRBV6-2 or TRBV6-3 and J is TRBJ1-1, with D unresolved. Trimming stripped 6 bases from V and 5 bases from J, with 16 bases between. The CDR3 is made up of 14 amino acids. Looked up from germline, CDR1 is MNHEY and CDR2 is SVGEGT. This chain's CDR3 is CASRRRQASTEAFF. CDR3 sequence (DNA): TGTGCCAGCAGACGAAGGCAGGCCTCAACTGAAGCTTTCTTT.

This clonotype was counted ten times or more. V gene TRBV28 combines with J gene TRBJ2-7, with D hard to call. Deletions cut 6 bases from V and 2 bases from J, with 8 bases between. Looked up from germline, CDR1 is MDHEN and CDR2 is SYDVKM. The CDR3 covers 12 residues. The chain's CDR3 is CASSRGTYEQYF. DNA of the CDR3: TGTGCCAGCAGCCGCGGCACCTACGAGCAGTACTTC.